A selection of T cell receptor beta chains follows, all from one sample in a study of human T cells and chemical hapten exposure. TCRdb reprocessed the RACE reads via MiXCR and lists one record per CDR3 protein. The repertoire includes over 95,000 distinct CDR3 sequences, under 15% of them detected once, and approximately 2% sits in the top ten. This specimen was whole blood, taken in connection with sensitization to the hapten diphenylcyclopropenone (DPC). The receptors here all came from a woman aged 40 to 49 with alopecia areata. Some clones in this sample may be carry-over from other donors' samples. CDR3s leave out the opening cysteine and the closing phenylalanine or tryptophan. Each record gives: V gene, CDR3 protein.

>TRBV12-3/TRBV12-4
ASSLAKLAGRTDTQY
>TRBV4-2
ASSQDILTNSPLH
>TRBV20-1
SGESLPCWVGELF
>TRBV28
ASSRPGTGSGANVLT
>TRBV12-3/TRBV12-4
ASSPDVSTDTQY
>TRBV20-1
SASRQGYNGYT
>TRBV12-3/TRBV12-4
ASSLGDRREY
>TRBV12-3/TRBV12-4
ASRSGDPDNEQF
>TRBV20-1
SAPRLGRENSDTQY
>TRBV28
ASSSTGQGGGYT
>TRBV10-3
AISGHRGQDNSPLH
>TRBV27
ASSSGNSPLH
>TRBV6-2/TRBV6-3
ASSYVQGNQPQH
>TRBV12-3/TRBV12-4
ASSLRGRGAEQY
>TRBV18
ASSLSRQRSSYEQY
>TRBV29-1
SVPGMGGSSYNEQF
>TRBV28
ASEQGQGSEAF